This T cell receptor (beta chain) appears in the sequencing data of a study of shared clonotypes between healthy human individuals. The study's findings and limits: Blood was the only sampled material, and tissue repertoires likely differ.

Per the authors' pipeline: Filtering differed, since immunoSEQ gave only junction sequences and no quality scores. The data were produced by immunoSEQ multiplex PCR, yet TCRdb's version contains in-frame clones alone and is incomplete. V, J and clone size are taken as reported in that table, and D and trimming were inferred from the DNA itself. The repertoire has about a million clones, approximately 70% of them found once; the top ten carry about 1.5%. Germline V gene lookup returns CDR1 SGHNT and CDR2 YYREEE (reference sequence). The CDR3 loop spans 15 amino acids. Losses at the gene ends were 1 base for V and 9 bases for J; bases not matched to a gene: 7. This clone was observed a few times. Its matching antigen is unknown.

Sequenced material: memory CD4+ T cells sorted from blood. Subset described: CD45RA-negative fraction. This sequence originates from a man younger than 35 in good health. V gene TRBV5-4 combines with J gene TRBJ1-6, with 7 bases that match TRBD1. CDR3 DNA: TGTGCCAGCAGCTTGAACGTGGACAGGAGTTCACCCCTCCACTTT. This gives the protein CASSLNVDRSSPLHF.